The source of this TCR beta chain is a study of blood T cell repertoires in COVID-19. Study-wide background: Italy, Spain and the United States were the sources of the convalescent and acute COVID-19 samples. T cells, B-cell-depleted T cells, or PBMCs supplied cDNA or gDNA.

In germline, CDR1 is MNHEY, CDR2 SMNVEV (reference sequence). The CDR3 is made up of 16 amino acids. The trim removed 6 bases at V and 2 bases at J, leaving 8 bases unmatched. Original handling: Estimation of nucleated cell counts was performed using reference gene primer amplification. The table came from immunoSEQ multiplex PCR; TCRdb's copy has only in-frame clones and leaves some out. Clonal size and the V and J genes are those of that table, whereas D and trimming came from the DNA. The sample yields approximately 94,000 clones, 91% seen once. The chain uses TRBV27 and TRBJ1-5, with TRBD1 identical over 9 bases. This TCR was recovered from a man aged 50 to 59 with active COVID-19. Sequencing was performed on peripheral blood. CDR3 DNA sequence: TGTGCCAGCAGCTCCGGGACAGGGTTGGGCAATCAGCCCCAGCATTTT. Protein sequence: CASSSGTGLGNQPQHF.